The next 9 T cell receptor beta chains were all read from a single sample in a study of T-cell reconstitution after alpha-beta-depleted transplantation in children. Using unique molecular identifiers, the investigators prepared the TCRbeta library. TCRdb called the PCR reads again in MiXCR, with one record for every CDR3 protein. The repertoire holds around 410,000 distinct CDR3 sequences, with about a tenth as singletons. The material sequenced was PBMCs from the stem cell graft donor, taken from the stem cell graft. The receptors originated from a human donor who donated a stem cell graft to a child with acute myeloid leukemia.

This clonotype was observed a few times. The rearrangement links TRBV9 to TRBJ2-7; 10 bases map to TRBD2. There are 16 residues in the CDR3. V trimming: 0 bases; J trimming: 2 bases; junction bases outside the gene matches: 5. Germline V CDR1 and CDR2: SGDLS, YYNGEE. The CDR3: CASSVGPGTSAYEQYF. DNA of the CDR3: TGTGCCAGCAGCGTAGGGCCTGGGACTAGCGCCTACGAGCAGTACTTC.

This chain uses TRBV5-1 with TRBJ2-1, with 11 bases that match TRBD2. This CDR3 comprises 15 residues. The J segment lost 6 bases and the V segment lost 3 bases, leaving 5 bases of the junction unmatched. CDR1 is SGHRS and CDR2 is YFSETQ in the germline V gene. CDR3 sequence (DNA): TGCGCCAGCAGCTCCACCACTAGCGGGGGCAATGAGCAGTTCTTC. This translates into CASSSTTSGGNEQFF. Full variable domain (remainder filled in from reference TRBV5-1 and TRBJ2-1): KAGVTQTPRYLIKTRGQQVTLSCSPISGHRSVSWYQQTPGQGLQFLFEYFSETQRNKGNFPGRFSGRQFSNSRSEMNVSTLELGDSALYLCASSSTTSGGNEQFFGPGTRLTVL.

This clonotype was seen repeatedly, ten times or more. The chain employs TRBV4-3 and TRBJ2-7, with 7 bases matching TRBD2. The CDR3 extends over 16 amino acids. Losses at the gene ends were 1 base for V and 7 bases for J; bases not matched to a gene: 13. Per the germline V gene, CDR1 is LGHNA and CDR2 is YSLEER. This chain's CDR3 is CASSQGNRGDLLEQYF. As DNA, the CDR3 is TGCGCCAGCAGCCAAGGAAATCGGGGGGACCTCCTGGAGCAGTACTTC.

The chain carries TRBV7-9 and TRBJ1-1; D unclear. The CDR3 has 13 amino acids. Germline CDR1 and CDR2: SEHNR and FQNEAQ (reference sequence). V lost 2 bases, J lost 6 bases, and 10 bases lay in between. Written as DNA, the CDR3 is TGTGCCAGCAGCTTAACGGCAACCGCTGAAGCTTTCTTT. It codes for CASSLTATAEAFF.

The chain links TRBV6-1 to TRBJ2-4; 10 bases agree with TRBD1. The CDR3 is 15 amino acids. The junction had 10 bases not matched to a gene; V was cut back by 6 bases and J by 8 bases. The germline V gene encodes CDR1 MNHNS and CDR2 SASEGT. CDR3: CASSQADRGNDIQYF. In nucleotides, the CDR3 is TGTGCCAGCAGCCAAGCGGACAGGGGGAACGACATTCAGTACTTC.

The rearrangement uses TRBV29-1 and TRBJ2-1, with 11 positions matching TRBD2. Germline V gives CDR1 SQVTM, CDR2 ANQGSEA. This CDR3 spans 14 amino acids. Germline trimming cut 6 bases from V and 7 bases from J; bases unmatched to any gene: 8. The CDR3 nucleotides are TGCAGCGTGGATCCGGGACTAGCGGAAAATGAGCAGTTCTTC. Residues: CSVDPGLAENEQFF.

This clonotype appeared many times. V is TRBV7-8 and J is TRBJ2-7, with no clear D. The V and J ends lost 6 bases and 3 bases respectively, with 12 bases between them. The CDR3 runs 13 residues. Germline-derived CDR1 and CDR2 are SGHVS and FQNEAQ. CDR3 protein: CASRLSNSYEQYF. The CDR3 coding sequence is TGTGCCAGCAGATTATCGAATAGCTACGAGCAGTACTTC.

This clonotype has only one observation. The chain recombines TRBV20-1 with TRBJ2-5; 9 bases match TRBD2. Germline V CDR1 and CDR2: DFQATT, SNEGSKA (reference sequence). The CDR3 contains 19 residues. V shed 0 bases and J 4 bases; nucleotides not matched to a gene: 18. The CDR3 sequence: CSARDPGLREGQLRETQYF. DNA of the CDR3: TGCAGTGCTAGAGATCCGGGTTTGCGGGAGGGCCAGCTTAGAGAGACCCAGTACTTC.

This clonotype has a handful of counts. The CDR3 loop reads CASSHTHNEQFF. The CDR3 DNA is TGCGCCAGCAGCCATACACACAATGAGCAGTTCTTC. This rearrangement joins TRBV4-1 to TRBJ2-1; no definite D call. There are 12 residues in the CDR3. V lost 3 bases and J 5 bases, leaving 5 bases between the germline ends. CDR1 and CDR2 from the germline V gene are MGHRA and YSYEKL.